This TCR beta chain derives from a study of post-analysis software for immune sequencing data. This clonotype was seen more than once but under ten times. What it binds is not known. The V gene lost 8 bases and the J gene lost 3 bases, with 11 bases spanning the gap. Germline CDR1 MGHDK, CDR2 SYGVNS. The length of the CDR3 is 13 residues. The study's findings and limits: Relative to controls, patients had several TRBV segments at higher frequency, with TRBV5-6, TRBV5-1 and TRBV20-1 among these.

Prepared libraries of TCR beta cDNA carried unique molecular identifiers. TCRdb ran MiXCR on the PCR reads and lists one entry per CDR3 protein. This repertoire shows roughly 620,000 distinct CDR3 sequences, 44% found once; its top ten account for 1.5% to 2%. The receptor was isolated from a girl between 10 and 17 years old with multiple sclerosis. The sample comprised blood. The chain combines TRBV25-1 with TRBJ2-4; D call uncertain. The CDR3 sequence is CASYYPDKNIQYF. The CDR3 nucleotides read TGTGCCAGCTACTACCCGGACAAAAACATTCAGTACTTC.